Below are 25 T cell receptor beta chains sequenced from a single sample in a study of patients and donors after allogeneic stem cell transplantation. TCRdb called the RT-PCR reads again in MiXCR, with one record for every CDR3 protein. Of under 200,000 distinct CDR3 sequences in the sample, approximately 31% were seen once. The material sequenced was blood, either unsorted or a sorted T cell fraction (not recorded which). Every receptor here comes from a human donor who was either an allogeneic HSCT recipient or a stem cell or donor lymphocyte infusion donor (not recorded which). It is not recorded whose cells these are; they may come from a transplant donor.

The chain combines TRBV6-5 with TRBJ2-7, with no clear D. From germline, CDR1 is MNHEY and CDR2 SVGAGI. Trimming took 6 bases from V and 2 from J, leaving 14 bases between them. The CDR3 extends over 14 amino acids. The CDR3 DNA is TGTGCCAGCAGCTATACCGGGTTCACCTACGAGCAGTACTTC. This gives the protein CASSYTGFTYEQYF.

This clonotype came up a few times. The CDR3 loop reads CASSLASGITGELFF. The CDR3 bases are TGCGCCAGCAGCTTGGCTAGCGGGATCACCGGGGAGCTGTTTTTT. This chain uses TRBV5-1 with TRBJ2-2, with 9 bases identical to TRBD2. Germline V gene lookup returns CDR1 SGHRS and CDR2 YFSETQ. The trim removed 0 bases at V and 4 bases at J, leaving 1 base unmatched. The CDR3 totals 15 residues.

The chain uses TRBV5-6 and TRBJ2-6, with D possibly matching TRBD1 (5 bases). The CDR3 covers 14 residues. V was shortened by 6 bases and J by 2 bases, with 9 bases between the two germline ends. CDR1 and CDR2 (germline): SGHDT, YYEEEE. CDR3 sequence reads: CASTGRAGANVLTF. CDR3 nucleotide sequence: TGTGCCAGCACCGGCAGGGCTGGGGCCAACGTCCTGACTTTC.

This clonotype showed up many times. The chain has TRBV20-1 and TRBJ1-4; D is perhaps TRBD1 (5 bases). The V end lost 0 bases, the J end lost 7 bases, and 12 bases lay between the germline ends. The CDR3 contains 14 residues. The germline CDR1 and CDR2 sequences are DFQATT and SNEGSKA (reference sequence). The CDR3 DNA is TGCAGTGCTAGAGATCCAAGGGGCGGTGAAAAACTGTTTTTT. The encoded protein is CSARDPRGGEKLFF.

Only a few counts were recorded for this clonotype. The junction departs from the called germline gene at one end, perhaps through a read error. The chain employs TRBV20-1 and TRBJ2-7; tentative D call: TRBD1 (5 bases). Germline CDR1 reads DFQATT; CDR2 reads SNEGSKA (reference sequence). The CDR3 covers 13 residues. The CDR3 sequence is CSAGDSYSYEQYF. The CDR3, as DNA: TGCAGTGCTGGAGACAGTTACTCCTACGAGCAGTACTTC.

This clonotype has only a few counts. This rearrangement joins TRBV12-3 or TRBV12-4 to TRBJ1-3; D remains ambiguous. The CDR3 extends over 14 amino acids. Trimming pared 4 bases from V and 2 bases from J, leaving 9 bases between. The CDR3 sequence is CASSWLRAGNTIYF. The CDR3 DNA is TGTGCCAGCAGTTGGTTGAGGGCTGGAAACACCATATATTTT.

This clonotype was picked up a small number of times. CDR3 DNA: TGTGCCAGCAGCCGGGGGACTCCTGCCAGAGGCAATGAGCAGTTCTTC. Translated, it gives CASSRGTPARGNEQFF. This chain links TRBV7-9 with TRBJ2-1, with D possibly TRBD2 on 6 matching bases. Trimming removed 5 bases at V and 6 bases at J, with 20 bases between. The germline gives CDR1 SEHNR, CDR2 FQNEAQ (reference sequence). This CDR3 has 16 residues. Using reference TRBV7-9 and TRBJ2-1 for the parts outside the CDR3, the full variable domain is DTGVSQNPRHKITKRGQNVTFRCDPISEHNRLYWYRQTLGQGPEFLTYFQNEAQLEKSRLLSDRFSAERPKGSFSTLEIQRTEQGDSAMYLCASSRGTPARGNEQFFGPGTRLTVL.

The V gene is TRBV9, the J gene TRBJ1-2; D unclear. The length of the CDR3 is 14 residues. V lost 0 bases and J 7 bases, leaving 13 bases between the germline ends. Germline V gene lookup returns CDR1 SGDLS and CDR2 YYNGEE. The CDR3: CASSVEPENTGYTF. The CDR3 DNA reads as TGTGCCAGCAGCGTAGAGCCAGAAAATACTGGCTACACCTTC.

The chain uses TRBV13 and TRBJ2-7; TRBD2 aligns across 10 bases. The CDR3 has 16 amino acids. V shed 5 bases and J 6 bases; nucleotides not matched to a gene: 13. The germline gives CDR1 PRHDT, CDR2 FYEKMQ (reference sequence). For the CDR3, the DNA is TGTGCCAGCAGCCCACCCAGCGGGAGGGCCTTCGTCGAGCAGTACTTC. It codes for CASSPPSGRAFVEQYF.

The chain couples TRBV7-2 to TRBJ1-1; TRBD1 matches 7 bases. V trimming: 4 bases; J trimming: 3 bases; junction bases outside the gene matches: 8. CDR1 is SGHTA, CDR2 FQGNSA, per germline. This CDR3 is 15 amino acids long. The CDR3 is CASSSGGHLDTEAFF. CDR3 DNA: TGTGCCAGCAGCTCAGGGGGACATTTGGACACTGAAGCTTTCTTT.

The rearrangement joins TRBV27 to TRBJ2-1, with TRBD2 as a possible D gene (6 bases). V was shortened by 0 bases and J by 4 bases, with 13 bases between the two germline ends. The length of the CDR3 is 16 residues. Germline CDR1 and CDR2: MNHEY and SMNVEV (reference sequence). As DNA, the CDR3 is TGTGCCAGCAGTTTATCGGCCCCGGGGGTTTACAATGAGCAGTTCTTC. This encodes CASSLSAPGVYNEQFF.

The chain couples TRBV12-3 or TRBV12-4 to TRBJ2-5, with TRBD1 matching 9 bases. CDR3 length equals 13 residues. V was clipped by 7 bases and J by 7 bases; unmatched bases: 7. This chain's CDR3 is CASTLTGGGTQYF. For the CDR3, the DNA is TGTGCCAGCACCCTGACAGGGGGAGGGACCCAGTACTTC.

V usage is TRBV2 and J usage is TRBJ2-3, with D perhaps matching TRBD1 or TRBD2 (6 bases each). Germline CDR1 is SNHLY and CDR2 is FYNNEI. V was pared by 5 bases and J by 5 bases, with 11 bases between. This CDR3 is built from 13 residues. CDR3 bases: TGTGCCAGCAGTAGGGGGGCTGGAGATACGCAGTATTTT. The encoded protein is CASSRGAGDTQYF.

This clonotype was seen at least ten times. The chain is built from TRBV12-3 or TRBV12-4 and TRBJ1-5; TRBD1 matches 7 bases. The CDR3 length is 15 residues. J was trimmed by 3 bases and V by 4 bases; bases with no gene match: 6. The CDR3 DNA sequence: TGTGCCAGCAGTTCGGACAGGCAACCCAATCAGCCCCAGCATTTT. Its translation: CASSSDRQPNQPQHF.

The V gene is TRBV24-1, the J gene TRBJ2-3, with D tentatively TRBD1 (6 bases). This CDR3 region has 16 residues. Germline CDR1 and CDR2: KGHDR and SFDVKD. V was cut by 1 base and J by 1 base, with 11 bases left in between. CDR3 bases: TGTGCCACCAGTGATTTCGGCAGGGGCCGCACAGATACGCAGTATTTT. This translates into CATSDFGRGRTDTQYF.

The chain is built from TRBV20-1 and TRBJ2-1, with D perhaps TRBD1 (6 bases). Germline values: CDR1 DFQATT, CDR2 SNEGSKA (reference sequence). The germline V and J ends were trimmed by 5 bases and 6 bases, with 14 bases remaining between them. The CDR3 length is 13 residues. This chain's CDR3 is CSAPTGRGNEQFF. CDR3 nucleotides: TGCAGTGCTCCCACGGGCAGGGGCAATGAGCAGTTCTTC.

A few counts support this clonotype. CDR3 bases: TGTGCCAGTAGTATTCTCTCCCAGGCCTACAATGAGCAGTTCTTC. Its protein is CASSILSQAYNEQFF. This chain links TRBV19 with TRBJ2-1; D uncertain. Between the trimmed V and J ends, which lost 3 bases and 2 bases, there was a span of 11 bases. Germline values: CDR1 LNHDA, CDR2 SQIVND (reference sequence). The CDR3 is made up of 15 amino acids.

The table lists this clonotype with a few counts. This chain uses TRBV10-1 with TRBJ2-5; D is uncertain. This CDR3 spans 14 amino acids. Germline V lookup: CDR1 WNHNN, CDR2 SYGVQD (reference sequence). V gave up 2 bases and J gave up 2 bases, with 9 bases separating them. CDR3 in amino acids: CASSEGSSQETQYF. CDR3 nucleotides: TGCGCCAGCAGTGAGGGATCATCACAAGAGACCCAGTACTTC.

The chain carries TRBV20-1 and TRBJ2-1; D is perhaps TRBD2 (6 bases). The CDR3 extends over 13 amino acids. Germline CDR1 DFQATT, CDR2 SNEGSKA (reference sequence). Deletions cut 6 bases from V and 8 bases from J, with 17 bases between. The CDR3 DNA is TGCAGTGCGGTAGACCTGGGGGAGGATGAGCAGTTCTTC. It specifies CSAVDLGEDEQFF.

This rearrangement joins TRBV28 to TRBJ1-2, with D possibly being TRBD1 (6 bases). The CDR3 consists of 15 residues. V was cut by 3 bases and J by 3 bases, with 14 bases left in between. Germline values: CDR1 MDHEN, CDR2 SYDVKM. CDR3 sequence (DNA): TGTGCCAGCAGTTTTTTTGGGGGCTCGGACTATGGCTACACCTTC. Encoded protein: CASSFFGGSDYGYTF.

This rearrangement joins TRBV4-2 to TRBJ2-7; no reliable D call. CDR3 size: 11 residues. Germline V CDR1 and CDR2: LGHNA, YNFKEQ. The V end lost 2 bases, the J end lost 7 bases, and 6 bases lay between the germline ends. The CDR3 coding sequence is TGTGCCAGCAGCCAACATGGGGAGCAGTACTTC. Its translation is CASSQHGEQYF.

This clonotype has ten or more counts. This rearrangement joins TRBV10-3 to TRBJ1-4, with TRBD1 as a possible D gene (5 bases). V was cut by 11 bases and J by 5 bases, with 15 bases left in between. CDR3 length equals 13 residues. CDR1 is ENHRY and CDR2 is SYGVKD in the germline V gene. This CDR3 is CASGADPNEKLFF. The DNA for the CDR3 is TGTGCCTCTGGGGCCGATCCGAATGAAAAACTGTTTTTT.

V and J are TRBV2 and TRBJ2-7; D is unresolved. Germline-derived CDR1 and CDR2 are SNHLY and FYNNEI. The CDR3 has 12 amino acids. With 5 bases removed from V and 5 bases from J, the gap between germline ends came to 10 bases. The CDR3 nucleotides are TGTGCCAGCAGTCTTAGCAACCACGAGCAGTACTTC. Amino acid sequence: CASSLSNHEQYF.

Ten or more counts support this clonotype. The chain links TRBV29-1 to TRBJ1-1; the D is unclear. CDR3 size: 11 residues. The V gene lost 4 bases and the J gene lost 1 base, with 4 bases spanning the gap. CDR1 is SQVTM and CDR2 is ANQGSEA in the germline V gene. The CDR3 region is CSVVKNTEAFF. The CDR3 DNA reads TGCAGCGTTGTCAAGAACACTGAAGCTTTCTTT.

The chain carries TRBV11-1 and TRBJ1-1, with 9 bases matching TRBD1. Germline V gene sequence: CDR1 SGHAT, CDR2 FQDESV (reference sequence). After removal of 1 base from V and 1 base from J, the junction contained 7 bases not matched to a gene. This CDR3 has 17 amino acids. The CDR3 bases are TGTGCCAGCAGCTTAGATCGGACAGGGGACTGGAACACTGAAGCTTTCTTT. Protein: CASSLDRTGDWNTEAFF.